Following are 18 T cell receptor beta chains from one sample sequenced in a study of response to subunit inactivated influenza vaccine. TCRdb re-analysed the RT-PCR reads in MiXCR, keeping a single row per CDR3 protein. The sample shows about 180,000 distinct CDR3 sequences, roughly a tenth of them seen only once. Material: CD8+ T cells sorted from PBMCs, obtained around 25 months after vaccination. Receptor source: a man in his fifties or sixties who received an inactivated influenza vaccine.

This clonotype was seen more than once but under ten times. V and J are TRBV29-1 and TRBJ1-1, with 7 bases aligning to TRBD1. The CDR3 consists of 14 residues. The J segment lost 6 bases and the V segment lost 5 bases, leaving 12 bases of the junction unmatched. CDR1 and CDR2 from the germline V gene are SQVTM and ANQGSEA. The CDR3 nucleotides are TGCAGCGTTCGAAACACAGGGGTAGCGTCTGAAGCTTTCTTT. Residues: CSVRNTGVASEAFF.

J is TRBJ2-5 and V is TRBV27, with TRBD1 matching over 7 bases. The germline V gene has CDR1 MNHEY and CDR2 SMNVEV (reference sequence). Losses at the gene ends were 3 bases for V and 2 bases for J; bases not matched to a gene: 6. This CDR3 is built from 15 residues. This chain's CDR3 is CASSFLDRRQETQYF. In DNA form, the CDR3 reads TGTGCCAGCAGTTTCCTGGACAGGAGACAAGAGACCCAGTACTTC.

The chain combines TRBV7-8 with TRBJ2-5; D is possibly TRBD1 (5 bases). Germline V gene sequence: CDR1 SGHVS, CDR2 FQNEAQ. The germline V and J ends were trimmed by 4 bases and 0 bases, with 9 bases remaining between them. CDR3 length equals 14 residues. The CDR3 DNA sequence: TGTGCCAGCAGCTCCAGACAGTACCAAGAGACCCAGTACTTC. Amino acids: CASSSRQYQETQYF. Using reference TRBV7-8 and TRBJ2-5 for the parts outside the CDR3, the full variable domain is GAGVSQSPRYKVAKRGQDVALRCDPISGHVSLFWYQQALGQGPEFLTYFQNEAQLDKSGLPSDRFFAERPEGSVSTLKIQRTQQEDSAVYLCASSSRQYQETQYFGPGTRLLVL.

The V call is TRBV4-1, the J call TRBJ1-4; 7 positions agree with TRBD1. In germline, CDR1 is MGHRA, CDR2 YSYEKL. The J segment lost 3 bases and the V segment lost 6 bases, leaving 13 bases of the junction unmatched. The CDR3 runs to 17 residues. Here the CDR3 reads CASSHSEQGRANEKLFF. Written as DNA, the CDR3 is TGCGCCAGCAGTCATAGTGAACAGGGGAGGGCTAATGAAAAACTGTTTTTT.

The rearrangement joins TRBV5-1 to TRBJ2-1; D remains ambiguous. The CDR3 extends over 14 amino acids. The ends were cut back, 4 bases at V and 5 bases at J, with 13 bases in the middle. CDR1 and CDR2 from the germline V gene are SGHRS and YFSETQ. The CDR3 is CASSQVLNHNEQFF. CDR3 nucleotides: TGCGCCAGCAGCCAAGTTTTGAACCACAATGAGCAGTTCTTC.

This rearrangement joins TRBV7-8 to TRBJ2-3; D is unclear. Trimming left V 5 bases short and J 6 bases short, with 21 bases between. CDR1 is SGHVS and CDR2 is FQNEAQ in the germline V gene. The CDR3 length is 16 residues. The CDR3 nucleotides read TGTGCCAGCAGCCCCGGAAGGCAGGCCGTCGTGGATACGCAGTATTTT. It is translated as CASSPGRQAVVDTQYF. Full variable domain (outside the CDR3, taken from reference TRBV7-8 and TRBJ2-3): GAGVSQSPRYKVAKRGQDVALRCDPISGHVSLFWYQQALGQGPEFLTYFQNEAQLDKSGLPSDRFFAERPEGSVSTLKIQRTQQEDSAVYLCASSPGRQAVVDTQYFGPGTRLTVL.

In its sample, this clonotype was seen a few times. The gene calls are TRBV12-3 or TRBV12-4 and TRBJ2-1; D is undetermined. The CDR3 spans 12 residues. Trimming removed 1 base from V and 7 bases from J, with 5 bases in between. The CDR3 bases are TGTGCCAGCAGTTTAGGGCAGAATGAGCAGTTCTTC. Translation gives CASSLGQNEQFF.

This clonotype has just a few counts. This rearrangement joins TRBV29-1 to TRBJ2-5, with 10 nucleotides matching TRBD2. Germline lookup yields CDR1 SQVTM and CDR2 ANQGSEA. After removal of 3 bases from V and 9 bases from J, the junction contained 7 bases not matched to a gene. The CDR3 has 13 amino acids. The CDR3 loop reads CSVDNRAGGPQYF. In DNA, the CDR3 is TGCAGCGTTGACAATAGAGCGGGAGGGCCCCAGTACTTC.

This clonotype appeared a few times. V and J are TRBV21-1 and TRBJ2-7; whether TRBD1, the table's D call, matches the DNA was not checked. TRBV21-1 is termed a pseudogene. This CDR3 contains 16 residues. In DNA form, the CDR3 reads TGTGCCAGCAGCCGACCCTCCGGGACAGGGATCTACGAGCAGTACTTC. Encoded protein: CASSRPSGTGIYEQYF.

The chain is built from TRBV6-5 and TRBJ2-7; 9 nucleotides match TRBD1. The CDR3 totals 15 residues. V gave up 4 bases and J gave up 2 bases; unmatched junction bases: 6. CDR1 and CDR2 from the germline V gene are MNHEY and SVGAGI. The CDR3 DNA follows: TGTGCCAGCAGTTTAACAGGGGGCTATACCTACGAGCAGTACTTC. This encodes CASSLTGGYTYEQYF.

This clonotype has a count of ten or more. J is TRBJ2-7 and V is TRBV20-1, with D possibly TRBD1 on 6 matching bases. The CDR3 consists of 13 residues. Trimming left V 0 bases short and J 3 bases short, with 9 bases between. CDR1 and CDR2 (germline): DFQATT, SNEGSKA (reference sequence). The CDR3 loop is CSARDVDSYEQYF. DNA for the CDR3: TGCAGTGCTAGAGATGTGGACAGCTACGAGCAGTACTTC.

This clonotype was seen a handful of times. The chain carries TRBV29-1 and TRBJ1-2; 7 bases line up with TRBD1. V dropped 7 bases and J dropped 4; count of bases not matched to a gene: 9. This CDR3 has 13 residues. Per germline, CDR1 SQVTM and CDR2 ANQGSEA. The CDR3 coding sequence is TGCAGCGGGGGGACAGCCGCCGGCTATGGCTACACCTTC. It translates to CSGGTAAGYGYTF.

Only a few counts were recorded for this clonotype. This sequence joins TRBV12-3 or TRBV12-4 and TRBJ1-6; the D gene is possibly TRBD1 (5 bases). Trimming stripped 3 bases from V and 7 bases from J, with 16 bases between. The CDR3 totals 16 residues. The CDR3 coding sequence is TGTGCCAGCAGTTTTAGCGGGGGATGGGGAAATTCACCCCTCCACTTT. Its protein is CASSFSGGWGNSPLHF.

This clonotype was seen ten or more times. The gene calls are TRBV25-1 and TRBJ1-1; tentatively, D is TRBD1 (5 bases). Deletions cut 3 bases from V and 0 bases from J, with 11 bases between. The CDR3 extends over 15 amino acids. Per the germline V gene, CDR1 is MGHDK and CDR2 is SYGVNS. DNA of the CDR3: TGTGCCAGCAGTGAGGGGAGGGGCATGAACACTGAAGCTTTCTTT. Translating gives CASSEGRGMNTEAFF.

This clonotype has a handful of counts. The chain joins TRBV20-1 to TRBJ2-7; 10 bases are a match to TRBD2. From germline, CDR1 is DFQATT and CDR2 SNEGSKA (reference sequence). This CDR3 comprises 17 residues. V gave up 6 bases and J gave up 2 bases; unmatched junction bases: 16. The CDR3 DNA follows: TGCAGTGCCATTACCCCTAGGACTAGCGGCAAAACCTACGAGCAGTACTTC. Translated, it gives CSAITPRTSGKTYEQYF.

This clonotype was counted only a few times. This chain uses TRBV4-2 with TRBJ2-2; D uncertain. The CDR3 spans 13 residues. The V end was cut by 3 bases, the J end by 5 bases, with 7 bases between. Germline CDR1 reads LGHNA; CDR2 reads YNFKEQ. This CDR3 reads CASSQGFTGELFF. The DNA for the CDR3 is TGTGCCAGCAGCCAGGGATTTACCGGGGAGCTGTTTTTT.

Only a few counts were recorded for this clonotype. A read error may explain this, as a much larger clone is one base away. V gene TRBV7-8 combines with J gene TRBJ2-1; 8 nucleotides line up with TRBD1. This CDR3 contains 11 residues. Germline V gives CDR1 SGHVS, CDR2 FQNEAQ. J lost 15 bases, V lost 5 bases, and 6 bases had no gene match. The CDR3 loop reads CASSLGTGPFF. The CDR3 DNA sequence: TGTGCCAGCAGCCTTGGGACAGGCCCGTTCTTC.

This clonotype has just a few counts. The chain uses TRBV12-3 or TRBV12-4 and TRBJ1-5; D may be TRBD1 (5 bases). V gave up 5 bases and J gave up 2 bases, with 13 bases separating them. CDR3 length equals 15 residues. Here the CDR3 reads CASSPDTGGNQPQHF. The CDR3 coding sequence is TGTGCCAGCAGTCCCGACACAGGAGGCAATCAGCCCCAGCATTTT.